Below are 22 T cell receptor beta chains sequenced from a single sample in a study of blood T cell repertoires in COVID-19. This table comes from immunoSEQ multiplex PCR, and its TCRdb copy is limited to in-frame clones, with some not included. This table holds fewer than 250,000 clones, around 90% found once. The sequenced sample was PBMCs or T cells enriched from blood (not recorded which). The receptors were sampled from a young man who had been exposed to COVID-19.

The rearrangement uses TRBV6-2 or TRBV6-3 and TRBJ2-1; no reliable D call. CDR1 and CDR2 (germline): MNHEY, SVGEGT. The germline V and J ends were trimmed by 6 bases and 6 bases, with 12 bases remaining between them. The CDR3 runs to 13 residues. Here the CDR3 reads CASSVSQRNEQFF. CDR3 DNA sequence: TGTGCCAGCAGCGTCAGTCAGCGCAATGAGCAGTTCTTC.

The count of this clone is one. The genes are TRBV11-3 and TRBJ2-2; TRBD1 agrees at 9 bases. The V segment lost 6 bases and the J segment 2 bases; nucleotides outside the gene matches: 7. CDR3 length: 16 residues. Germline V CDR1 and CDR2: SGHNT, YENEEA. The DNA for the CDR3 is TGTGCCAGCAGTTCACGGACAGGGGACAACACCGGGGAGCTGTTTTTT. This sequence encodes CASSSRTGDNTGELFF.

This rearrangement joins TRBV27 to TRBJ2-5, with TRBD1 identical over 10 bases. The germline V gene encodes CDR1 MNHEY and CDR2 SMNVEV (reference sequence). Trimming removed 2 bases from V and 3 bases from J; junction bases left unmatched: 6. The CDR3 spans 16 residues. The DNA of the CDR3 is TGTGCCAGCAGTTTACTGGGACAGGGGCGGAAAGAGACCCAGTACTTC. It codes for CASSLLGQGRKETQYF.

The rearrangement links TRBV7-8 to TRBJ2-3; 8 positions match TRBD2. CDR1 and CDR2 from the germline V gene are SGHVS and FQNEAQ. The CDR3 runs to 15 residues. Losses at the gene ends were 2 bases for V and 5 bases for J; bases not matched to a gene: 6. The CDR3 bases are TGTGCCAGCAGCTTAACTAGCGGCTTCGGAGATACGCAGTATTTT. Translating gives CASSLTSGFGDTQYF.

The V and J genes are TRBV7-9 and TRBJ2-1; 7 bases agree with TRBD1. V shed 5 bases and J 2 bases; nucleotides not matched to a gene: 6. Germline values: CDR1 SEHNR, CDR2 FQNEAQ (reference sequence). The CDR3 loop spans 15 amino acids. The DNA of the CDR3 is TGTGCCAGCAGCGGCCGGGACAGCCCCTACAATGAGCAGTTCTTC. Translating it yields CASSGRDSPYNEQFF.

This clone was seen a handful of times. CDR3 protein: CASSPDIHTTYEQYF. In DNA form, the CDR3 reads TGTGCCAGCTCACCGGACATTCACACCACCTACGAGCAGTACTTC. The rearrangement uses TRBV18 and TRBJ2-7, with D perhaps TRBD1 (5 bases). Germline V gives CDR1 KGHSH, CDR2 LQKENI. V dropped 3 bases and J dropped 2 bases, with 14 bases sitting between them. The CDR3 sequence is 15 residues long.

The chain joins TRBV5-5 to TRBJ1-1, with D possibly matching TRBD1 (6 bases). Between the trimmed V and J ends, which lost 2 bases and 1 base, there was a span of 12 bases. This CDR3 is built from 15 residues. CDR1 is SGHKS, CDR2 YYEKEE, per germline (reference sequence). Written as DNA, the CDR3 is TGTGCCAGCAGCTTCACAGGGTTGGGGAACACTGAAGCTTTCTTT. Translating gives CASSFTGLGNTEAFF.

The chain joins TRBV7-2 to TRBJ2-1; TRBD1 matches 7 bases. The V gene end was trimmed by 5 bases and the J gene end by 8 bases; junction bases not matched to a gene: 18. CDR1 is SGHTA, CDR2 FQGNSA, per germline. The length of the CDR3 is 17 residues. The CDR3 DNA follows: TGTGCCAGCAGCCTCGCCTTAGACAGGGTGGAAGGGTATGAGCAGTTCTTC. Amino acid sequence: CASSLALDRVEGYEQFF.

The chain couples TRBV27 to TRBJ1-3; no clear D gene. V lost 5 bases and J lost 0, with 8 bases in between. Looked up from germline, CDR1 is MNHEY and CDR2 is SMNVEV (reference sequence). This CDR3 region has 14 residues. The CDR3 sequence is CASSLTPSGNTIYF. The CDR3 nucleotides read TGTGCCAGCAGTCTAACCCCCTCTGGAAACACCATATATTTT.

For this clone: Other nucleotide sequences in the sample specify the same CDR3. V and J are TRBV5-1 and TRBJ2-6, with D perhaps matching TRBD1 (5 bases). Germline V gene sequence: CDR1 SGHRS, CDR2 YFSETQ. V was cut by 5 bases and J by 0 bases, with 9 bases left in between. This CDR3 has 15 amino acids. The CDR3 loop is CASSLDSSGANVLTF. CDR3 nucleotides: TGCGCCAGCAGTCTAGACAGCTCTGGGGCCAACGTCCTGACTTTC.

The chain is built from TRBV7-2 and TRBJ2-3, with 10 nucleotides matching TRBD1. Per the germline V gene, CDR1 is SGHTA and CDR2 is FQGNSA. The CDR3 is 17 amino acids. V gave up 5 bases and J gave up 2 bases; unmatched junction bases: 10. This CDR3 reads CASSKGTGVVPTDTQYF. For the CDR3, the DNA is TGTGCCAGCAGCAAGGGGACAGGGGTCGTACCCACAGATACGCAGTATTTT.

The genes are TRBV6-5 and TRBJ1-5, with TRBD1 matching 8 bases. This CDR3 has 15 residues. V shed 10 bases and J 1 base; nucleotides not matched to a gene: 9. Germline values: CDR1 MNHEY, CDR2 SVGAGI. DNA of the CDR3: TGTGCCACGGCAGGGGACAGGCGAAGCAATCAGCCCCAGCATTTT. This sequence encodes CATAGDRRSNQPQHF.

The rearrangement joins TRBV6-5 to TRBJ1-2, with D tentatively TRBD1 (6 bases). The germline V and J ends were trimmed by 5 bases and 5 bases, with 9 bases remaining between them. The CDR3 runs to 12 residues. The V gene's germline CDR1 is MNHEY and CDR2 SVGAGI. This CDR3 reads CASSTTGYGYTF. The CDR3 DNA is TGTGCCAGCAGTACGACAGGATATGGCTACACCTTC.

The V call is TRBV27, the J call TRBJ1-1, with 8 bases that match TRBD1. V was clipped by 4 bases and J by 0 bases; unmatched bases: 4. This CDR3 spans 15 amino acids. Germline CDR1 reads MNHEY; CDR2 reads SMNVEV (reference sequence). CDR3 sequence (DNA): TGTGCCAGCAGTTCGCCGGGACAGGTGAACACTGAAGCTTTCTTT. Translating it yields CASSSPGQVNTEAFF.

The rearrangement uses TRBV15 and TRBJ2-2, with 10 bases aligning to TRBD1. Germline-derived CDR1 and CDR2 are LNHNV and YYDKDF (reference sequence). The trim removed 7 bases at V and 7 bases at J, leaving 6 bases unmatched. This CDR3 region has 14 residues. The CDR3 nucleotides are TGTGCCACCATCCAGGACAGGGGGAACGGGGAGCTGTTTTTT. It encodes CATIQDRGNGELFF.

The chain recombines TRBV19 with TRBJ1-5; D possibly corresponds to TRBD1 (6 bases). V was shortened by 0 bases and J by 7 bases, with 13 bases between the two germline ends. The germline CDR1 and CDR2 sequences are LNHDA and SQIVND (reference sequence). The CDR3 consists of 15 residues. The DNA of the CDR3 is TGTGCCAGTAGTATAGACAGGGGCCCAAGGCAGCCCCAGCATTTT. Amino acid sequence: CASSIDRGPRQPQHF.

This rearrangement joins TRBV15 to TRBJ2-7, with TRBD1 identical over 8 bases. V trimming: 7 bases; J trimming: 0 bases; junction bases outside the gene matches: 5. Germline-derived CDR1 and CDR2 are LNHNV and YYDKDF (reference sequence). The CDR3 runs 14 residues. The DNA for the CDR3 is TGTGCCACCACTAGGGACAGGAGCTCCTACGAGCAGTACTTC. Translating it yields CATTRDRSSYEQYF.

This chain links TRBV5-5 with TRBJ2-2; D is undetermined. V dropped 3 bases and J dropped 6 bases, with 12 bases sitting between them. This CDR3 has 14 amino acids. Germline-derived CDR1 and CDR2 are SGHKS and YYEKEE (reference sequence). This CDR3 reads CASSYNLRSGELFF. As DNA, the CDR3 is TGTGCCAGCAGCTACAACTTGAGGTCCGGGGAGCTGTTTTTT.

J is TRBJ1-1 and V is TRBV12-3 or TRBV12-4; no reliable D call. The CDR3 runs to 13 residues. V was trimmed by 2 bases and J by 1 base, leaving 5 bases between them. The CDR3 loop reads CASSLRQNTEAFF. Here the CDR3 DNA reads TGTGCCAGCAGTTTAAGACAGAACACTGAAGCTTTCTTT.

The gene calls are TRBV19 and TRBJ1-6; 8 nucleotides match TRBD1. V trimming: 8 bases; J trimming: 5 bases; junction bases outside the gene matches: 2. The CDR3 runs 13 residues. CDR1 is LNHDA, CDR2 SQIVND, per germline (reference sequence). The CDR3 coding sequence is TGTGCCAGTTCGACAGGGGATAATTCACCCCTCCACTTT. Protein sequence: CASSTGDNSPLHF.

This chain uses TRBV2 with TRBJ2-7; 10 nucleotides match TRBD2. The ends lost 3 bases at V and 5 bases at J; junction bases unmatched: 7. The length of the CDR3 is 15 residues. From germline, CDR1 is SNHLY and CDR2 FYNNEI. The CDR3 nucleotides read TGTGCCAGCAGTGATTTAGGACTAGCGGCCCACGAGCAGTACTTC. Its protein is CASSDLGLAAHEQYF.

The chain joins TRBV5-4 to TRBJ1-2, with TRBD1 identical over 9 bases. With 0 bases clipped from V and 6 bases from J, the junction kept 9 bases outside the gene matches. The CDR3 has 16 amino acids. In germline, CDR1 is SGHNT, CDR2 YYREEE (reference sequence). This CDR3 reads CASSLELQGAQDGYTF. The CDR3 DNA reads as TGTGCCAGCAGCTTGGAATTACAGGGGGCGCAGGATGGCTACACCTTC.